This TCR beta chain was identified in a study of blood T cell repertoires in COVID-19. Study at large: PBMCs, B-cell-depleted T cells, or T cells were the source of the cDNA or gDNA that made up the material.

Adults between roughly 18 and 95 years of age took part from fewer than 30 US areas. The assay was immunoSEQ multiplex PCR, and TCRdb's table has in-frame clones only and misses some. The repertoire holds roughly 200,000 clones, with 65% to 90% as singletons. Trimming removed 6 bases at V and 0 bases at J, with 8 bases between. Germline lookup yields CDR1 MNHEY and CDR2 SMNVEV (reference sequence). CDR3 length: 13 amino acids. This receptor was obtained from a woman aged 25-40 years who had been exposed to COVID-19. The chain uses TRBV27 and TRBJ1-1, with a weak D call TRBD1 (6 bases). The material sequenced was PBMCs or T cells enriched from blood (not recorded which). The CDR3 DNA reads TGTGCCAGCAGAGGGGACATGAACACTGAAGCTTTCTTT. Translation gives CASRGDMNTEAFF.